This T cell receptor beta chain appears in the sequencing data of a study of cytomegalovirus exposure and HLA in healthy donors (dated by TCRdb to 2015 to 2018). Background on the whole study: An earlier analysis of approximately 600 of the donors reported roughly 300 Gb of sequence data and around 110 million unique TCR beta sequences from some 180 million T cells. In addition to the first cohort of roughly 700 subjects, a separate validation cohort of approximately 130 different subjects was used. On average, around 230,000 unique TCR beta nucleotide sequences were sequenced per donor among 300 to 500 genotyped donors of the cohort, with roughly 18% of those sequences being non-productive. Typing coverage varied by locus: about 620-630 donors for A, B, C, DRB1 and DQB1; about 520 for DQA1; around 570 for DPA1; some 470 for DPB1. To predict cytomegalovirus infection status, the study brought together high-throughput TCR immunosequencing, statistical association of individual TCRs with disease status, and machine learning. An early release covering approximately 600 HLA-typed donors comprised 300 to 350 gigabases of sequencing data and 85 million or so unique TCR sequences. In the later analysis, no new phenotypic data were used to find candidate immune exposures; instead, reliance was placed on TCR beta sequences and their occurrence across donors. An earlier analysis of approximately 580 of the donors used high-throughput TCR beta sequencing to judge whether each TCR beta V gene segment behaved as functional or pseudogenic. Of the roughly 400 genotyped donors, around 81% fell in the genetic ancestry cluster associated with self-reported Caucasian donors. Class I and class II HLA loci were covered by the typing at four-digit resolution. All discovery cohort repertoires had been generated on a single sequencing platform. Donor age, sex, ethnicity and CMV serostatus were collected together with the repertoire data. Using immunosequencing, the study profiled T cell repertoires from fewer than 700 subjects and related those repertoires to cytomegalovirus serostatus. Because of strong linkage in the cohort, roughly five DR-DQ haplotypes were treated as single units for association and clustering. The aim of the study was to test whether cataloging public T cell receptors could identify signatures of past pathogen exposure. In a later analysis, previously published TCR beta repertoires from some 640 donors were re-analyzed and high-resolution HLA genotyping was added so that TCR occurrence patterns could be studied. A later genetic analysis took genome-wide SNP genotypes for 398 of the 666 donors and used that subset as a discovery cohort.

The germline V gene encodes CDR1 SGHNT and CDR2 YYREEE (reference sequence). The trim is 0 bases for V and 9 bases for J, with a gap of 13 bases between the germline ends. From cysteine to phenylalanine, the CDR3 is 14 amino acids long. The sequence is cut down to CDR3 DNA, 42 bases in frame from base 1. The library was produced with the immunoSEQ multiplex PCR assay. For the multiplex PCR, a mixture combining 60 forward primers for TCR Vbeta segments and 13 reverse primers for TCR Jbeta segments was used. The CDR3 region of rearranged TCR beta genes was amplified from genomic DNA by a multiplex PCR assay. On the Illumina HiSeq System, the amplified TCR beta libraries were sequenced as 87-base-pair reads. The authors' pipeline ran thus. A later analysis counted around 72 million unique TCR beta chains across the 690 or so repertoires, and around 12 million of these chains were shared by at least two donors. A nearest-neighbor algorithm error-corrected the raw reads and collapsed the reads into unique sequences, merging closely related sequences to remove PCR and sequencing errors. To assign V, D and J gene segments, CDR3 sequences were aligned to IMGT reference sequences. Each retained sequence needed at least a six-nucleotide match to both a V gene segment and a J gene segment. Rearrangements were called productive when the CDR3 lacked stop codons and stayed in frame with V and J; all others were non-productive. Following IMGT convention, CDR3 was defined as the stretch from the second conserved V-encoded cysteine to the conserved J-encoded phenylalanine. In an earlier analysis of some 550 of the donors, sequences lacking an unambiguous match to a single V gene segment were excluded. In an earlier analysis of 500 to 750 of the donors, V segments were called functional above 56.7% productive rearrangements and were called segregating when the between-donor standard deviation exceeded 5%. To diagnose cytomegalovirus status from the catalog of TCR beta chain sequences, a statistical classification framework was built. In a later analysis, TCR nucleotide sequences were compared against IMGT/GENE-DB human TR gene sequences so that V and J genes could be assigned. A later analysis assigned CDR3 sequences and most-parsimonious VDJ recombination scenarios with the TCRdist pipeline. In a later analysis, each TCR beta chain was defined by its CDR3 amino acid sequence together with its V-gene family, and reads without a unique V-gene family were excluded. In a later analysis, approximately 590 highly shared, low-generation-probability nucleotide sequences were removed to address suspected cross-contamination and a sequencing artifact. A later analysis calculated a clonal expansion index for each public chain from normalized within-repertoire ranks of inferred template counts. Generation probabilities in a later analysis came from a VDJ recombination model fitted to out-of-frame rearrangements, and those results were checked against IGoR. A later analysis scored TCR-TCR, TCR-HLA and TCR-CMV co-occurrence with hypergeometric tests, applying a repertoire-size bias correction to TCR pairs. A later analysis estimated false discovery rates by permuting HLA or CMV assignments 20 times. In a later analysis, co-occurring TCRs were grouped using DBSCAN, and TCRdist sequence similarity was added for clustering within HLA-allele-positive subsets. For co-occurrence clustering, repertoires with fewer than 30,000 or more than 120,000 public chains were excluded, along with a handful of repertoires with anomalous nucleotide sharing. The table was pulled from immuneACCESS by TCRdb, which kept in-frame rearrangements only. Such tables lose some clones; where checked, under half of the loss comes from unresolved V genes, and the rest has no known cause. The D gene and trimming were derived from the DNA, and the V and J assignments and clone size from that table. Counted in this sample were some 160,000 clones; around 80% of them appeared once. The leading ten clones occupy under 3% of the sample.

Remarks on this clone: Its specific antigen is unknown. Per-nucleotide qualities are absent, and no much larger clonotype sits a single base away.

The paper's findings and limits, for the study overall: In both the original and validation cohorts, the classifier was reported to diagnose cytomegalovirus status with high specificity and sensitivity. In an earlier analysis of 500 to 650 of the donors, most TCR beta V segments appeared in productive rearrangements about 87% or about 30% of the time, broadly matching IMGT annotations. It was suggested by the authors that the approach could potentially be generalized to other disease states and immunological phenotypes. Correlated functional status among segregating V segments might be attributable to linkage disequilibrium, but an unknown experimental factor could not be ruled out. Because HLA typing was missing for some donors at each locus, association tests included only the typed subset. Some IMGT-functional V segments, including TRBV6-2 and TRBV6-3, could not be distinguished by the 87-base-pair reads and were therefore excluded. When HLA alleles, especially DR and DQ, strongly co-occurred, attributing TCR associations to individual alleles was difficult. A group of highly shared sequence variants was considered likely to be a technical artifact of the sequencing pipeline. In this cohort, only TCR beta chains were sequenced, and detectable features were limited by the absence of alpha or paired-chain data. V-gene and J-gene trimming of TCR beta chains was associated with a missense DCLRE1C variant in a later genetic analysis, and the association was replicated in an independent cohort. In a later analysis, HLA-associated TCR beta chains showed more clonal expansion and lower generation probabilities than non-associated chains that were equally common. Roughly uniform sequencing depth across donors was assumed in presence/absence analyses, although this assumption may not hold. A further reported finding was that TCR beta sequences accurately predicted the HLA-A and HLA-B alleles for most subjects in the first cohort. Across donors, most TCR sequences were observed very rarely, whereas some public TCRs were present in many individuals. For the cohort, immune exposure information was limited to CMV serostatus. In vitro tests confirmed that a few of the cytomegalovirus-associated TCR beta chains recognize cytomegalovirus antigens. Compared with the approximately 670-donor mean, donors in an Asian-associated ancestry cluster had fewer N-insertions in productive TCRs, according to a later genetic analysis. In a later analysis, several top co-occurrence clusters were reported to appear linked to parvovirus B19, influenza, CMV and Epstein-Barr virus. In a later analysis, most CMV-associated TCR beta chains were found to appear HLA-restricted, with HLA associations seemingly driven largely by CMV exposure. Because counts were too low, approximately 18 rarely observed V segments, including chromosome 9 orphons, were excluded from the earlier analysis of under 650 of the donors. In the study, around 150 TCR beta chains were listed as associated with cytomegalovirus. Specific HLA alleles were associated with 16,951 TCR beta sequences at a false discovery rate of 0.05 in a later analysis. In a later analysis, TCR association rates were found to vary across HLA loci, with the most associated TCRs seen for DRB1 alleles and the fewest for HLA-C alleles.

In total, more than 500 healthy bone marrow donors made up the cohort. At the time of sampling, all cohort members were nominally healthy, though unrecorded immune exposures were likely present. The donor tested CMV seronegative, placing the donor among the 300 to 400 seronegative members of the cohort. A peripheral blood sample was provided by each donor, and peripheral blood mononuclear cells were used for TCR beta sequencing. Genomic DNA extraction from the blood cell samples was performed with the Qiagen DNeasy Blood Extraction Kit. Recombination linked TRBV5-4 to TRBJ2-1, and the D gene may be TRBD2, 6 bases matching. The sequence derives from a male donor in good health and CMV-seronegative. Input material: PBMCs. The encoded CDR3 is CASSLVAANSEQFF. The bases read TGTGCCAGCAGCTTGGTAGCGGCTAACAGTGAGCAGTTCTTC.